The 20 T cell receptor beta chains given below trace back to one sample, sequenced in a study of post-analysis software for immune sequencing data. General study points: A few TRBV segments appeared more often in patients than in controls, and TRBV5-6, TRBV5-1 and TRBV20-1 were among these.

TCR beta libraries were prepared from cDNA with unique molecular identifiers. TCRdb analysed the PCR reads with MiXCR anew, one entry per CDR3 protein. Here the sample spans hundreds of thousands of distinct CDR3 sequences, 39% being singletons. These receptors' antigens are unknown. The sequenced sample was blood. The source is a girl aged 2 to 10 with multiple sclerosis.

V and J are TRBV2 and TRBJ2-5; a possible D gene is TRBD1 (6 bases). Germline CDR1 SNHLY, CDR2 FYNNEI. Trimming shortened V by 3 bases and J by 2 bases, and 16 bases separated the two germline ends. The CDR3 totals 16 residues. CDR3: CASSDLRDTLQETQYF. The CDR3 nucleotides read TGTGCCAGCAGTGACTTGAGGGACACCCTACAAGAGACCCAGTACTTC.

This chain joins TRBV15 and TRBJ1-2, with 7 nucleotides matching TRBD1. Germline V gene lookup returns CDR1 LNHNV and CDR2 YYDKDF (reference sequence). This CDR3 has 16 amino acids. The V gene end was trimmed by 1 base and the J gene end by 6 bases; junction bases not matched to a gene: 11. The chain's CDR3 is CATSRVSRSGQDGYTF. The DNA of the CDR3 is TGTGCCACCAGCAGAGTTTCCCGGTCAGGACAGGATGGCTACACCTTC.

This clonotype was seen a few times. The chain joins TRBV3-1 to TRBJ2-1; D is perhaps TRBD2 (5 bases). Germline CDR1 LGHDT, CDR2 YNNKEL (reference sequence). V was clipped by 0 bases and J by 8 bases, with 20 bases between them. The CDR3 totals 17 residues. DNA of the CDR3: TGTGCCAGCAGCCAAGATCCCGCCGGGGATGTTGACGATGAGCAGTTCTTC. Translated, it gives CASSQDPAGDVDDEQFF.

This clonotype has just a few counts. J is TRBJ2-7 and V is TRBV12-3 or TRBV12-4, with D hard to call. The V gene lost 1 base and the J gene lost 6 bases, with 16 bases spanning the gap. CDR3 size: 15 residues. The CDR3 nucleotides read TGTGCCAGCAGTTTAGGGTTAGCTAGTATCGGCGAGCAGTACTTC. Translating gives CASSLGLASIGEQYF.

V gene TRBV5-6 combines with J gene TRBJ2-5; 7 bases map to TRBD2. Germline V gene lookup returns CDR1 SGHDT and CDR2 YYEEEE. CDR3 length: 18 amino acids. The V segment lost 1 base and the J segment 2 bases; nucleotides outside the gene matches: 14. The CDR3 loop is CASSLLGGGPLRQETQYF. CDR3 DNA: TGTGCCAGCAGCTTGTTGGGGGGAGGGCCGCTCAGACAAGAGACCCAGTACTTC.

This clonotype was observed once. The chain's CDR3 is CASPFWGRSDPSYEQYF. The CDR3 bases are TGTGCCAGCCCCTTTTGGGGGAGGAGCGACCCATCCTACGAGCAGTACTTC. The genes are TRBV7-2 and TRBJ2-7; D possibly corresponds to TRBD2 (6 bases). The germline V and J ends were trimmed by 8 bases and 1 base, with 24 bases remaining between them. CDR1 SGHTA and CDR2 FQGNSA come from the germline V gene. The CDR3 runs 17 residues. The variable domain in full, with the rest retrieved from reference TRBV7-2 and TRBJ2-7, is GAGVSQSPSNKVTEKGKDVELRCDPISGHTALYWYRQSLGQGLEFLIYFQGNSAPDKSGLPSDRFSAERTGGSVSTLTIQRTQQEDSAVYLCASPFWGRSDPSYEQYFGPGTRLTVT.

To note about this clonotype: A read error may account for a junction end that differs from germline. The chain joins TRBV5-1 to TRBJ2-3; D not resolved. This CDR3 comprises 13 residues. Germline loops: CDR1 SGHRS, CDR2 YFSETQ. DNA for the CDR3: TGCGCCAGCAGCTGGATAATCCAAGATATGCAGTATTTT. Translated, it gives CASSWIIQDMQYF.

The chain carries TRBV5-6 and TRBJ1-4; D gene unclear. Trimming pared 3 bases from V and 8 bases from J, leaving 11 bases between. Germline lookup yields CDR1 SGHDT and CDR2 YYEEEE. CDR3 length equals 13 residues. The CDR3 loop is CASSSYMSEKLFF. The CDR3 DNA reads TGTGCCAGCAGCTCATATATGTCCGAAAAACTGTTTTTT.

This chain links TRBV13 with TRBJ2-7, with 7 nucleotides matching TRBD1. CDR1 is PRHDT, CDR2 FYEKMQ, per germline (reference sequence). V shed 1 base, J shed 2 bases, and the junction held 5 bases outside the gene matches. The CDR3 consists of 15 residues. CDR3 coding DNA: TGTGCCAGCAGCTTAGTCGAGGGGGCCGCCTACGAGCAGTACTTC. Protein sequence: CASSLVEGAAYEQYF.

There are a few counts of this clonotype. The V call is TRBV29-1, the J call TRBJ2-7; D call uncertain. Germline V gene data show CDR1 as SQVTM and CDR2 as ANQGSEA. CDR3 length equals 10 residues. V was shortened by 4 bases and J by 3 bases, with 4 bases between the two germline ends. The CDR3 spells CSVGNYEQYF. The CDR3 DNA is TGCAGCGTTGGTAACTACGAGCAGTACTTC.

This clonotype was seen a handful of times. J is TRBJ2-1 and V is TRBV20-1; 13 bases align to TRBD2. V lost 1 base, J lost 7 bases, and 13 bases stayed unmatched. The germline V gene encodes CDR1 DFQATT and CDR2 SNEGSKA (reference sequence). The CDR3 has 18 amino acids. The CDR3 loop reads CSARGLTSGRAFYNEQFF. The CDR3 DNA reads TGCAGTGCTAGAGGCCTAACTAGCGGGAGGGCCTTTTATAATGAGCAGTTCTTC.

The V call is TRBV4-1, the J call TRBJ2-1; 9 bases are a match to TRBD1. Germline lookup yields CDR1 MGHRA and CDR2 YSYEKL. The CDR3 is 16 residues long. J lost 4 bases, V lost 1 base, and 5 bases had no gene match. The CDR3 DNA sequence: TGCGCCAGCAGCCAAGCCCCCGGACAGGGGTACAATGAGCAGTTCTTC. Protein: CASSQAPGQGYNEQFF.

The J gene is TRBJ1-5, the V gene TRBV24-1, with TRBD1 identical over 7 bases. This CDR3 contains 14 residues. Germline CDR1 and CDR2: KGHDR and SFDVKD. V gave up 6 bases and J gave up 4 bases; unmatched junction bases: 5. The CDR3 region has the DNA TGTGCCACCAGTCTAGGGACAGAGAATCAGCCCCAGCATTTT. Its protein product is CATSLGTENQPQHF.

This clonotype occurred a few times. The rearrangement joins TRBV6-5 to TRBJ2-7; D may be TRBD2 (6 bases). This CDR3 has 15 amino acids. CDR1 and CDR2 from the germline V gene are MNHEY and SVGAGI. With 10 bases removed from V and 3 bases from J, the gap between germline ends came to 22 bases. CDR3 region: CATRPTGDRIYEQYF. The CDR3, as DNA: TGTGCCACCCGACCCACGGGGGATAGGATCTACGAGCAGTACTTC.

There are a few counts of this clonotype. This chain uses TRBV12-3 or TRBV12-4 with TRBJ2-1; 9 bases line up with TRBD2. J gave up 7 bases and V 6 bases, and 10 bases lay outside the gene matches. The CDR3 loop spans 15 amino acids. CDR3 protein: CASSTTSGSWNEQFF. For the CDR3, the DNA is TGTGCCAGCAGCACCACTAGCGGGTCCTGGAATGAGCAGTTCTTC.

This chain joins TRBV28 and TRBJ1-1; a possible D gene is TRBD1 (6 bases). V lost 4 bases and J lost 4, with 22 bases in between. Germline CDR1 MDHEN, CDR2 SYDVKM. The CDR3 has 17 amino acids. The CDR3 bases are TGTGCCAGCAGTTCCTGGGGAGCGGGGGCTAAGGGCACTGAAGCTTTCTTT. It codes for CASSSWGAGAKGTEAFF.

The chain has TRBV20-1 and TRBJ2-7; perhaps TRBD2 as D (6 bases). Trimming took 6 bases from V and 4 from J, leaving 16 bases between them. Germline CDR1 and CDR2: DFQATT and SNEGSKA (reference sequence). The CDR3 is 13 amino acids. The CDR3 here is CSARQLSGYEQYF. In DNA, the CDR3 is TGCAGTGCAAGACAGCTTAGCGGATACGAGCAGTACTTC.

V is TRBV4-2 and J is TRBJ2-5, with D possibly TRBD2 on 6 matching bases. The J call may be mistaken, given a closer DNA end match to TRBJ2-7. Germline V gives CDR1 LGHNA, CDR2 YNFKEQ. The CDR3 has 17 amino acids. Written as DNA, the CDR3 is TGTGCCAGCAGCCAAGAACCTCAGCGGAGGGGAACACCCGAGCAGTACTTC. Encoded protein: CASSQEPQRRGTPEQYF.

This chain connects TRBV27 to TRBJ1-2, with D uncertain. The ends were cut back, 8 bases at V and 3 bases at J, with 22 bases in the middle. Germline V CDR1 and CDR2: MNHEY, SMNVEV (reference sequence). The CDR3 loop spans 16 amino acids. The DNA for the CDR3 is TGTGCCAGCGCCACAAAAAGGGAGTTACGTCACTATGGCTACACCTTC. Its translation: CASATKRELRHYGYTF.

In this sample, this clonotype turned up once. V usage is TRBV28 and J usage is TRBJ2-7, with D tentatively TRBD1 (5 bases). The J call is doubtful: the DNA matches TRBJ2-5 better. The CDR3 is made up of 12 amino acids. CDR1 is MDHEN, CDR2 SYDVKM, per germline. The CDR3 DNA sequence: TGTGCCAGCAGCACGACAGAAGAGACCCAGTACTTC. Translating it yields CASSTTEETQYF.